One sample yielded the 10 T cell receptor beta chains listed below, sequenced in a study of cytomegalovirus exposure and HLA in healthy donors. Primers included in the PCR were 60 Vbeta and 13 Jbeta primers. Using immunoSEQ multiplex PCR, the repertoire was profiled, and TCRdb retains in-frame clones only, with some absent. The data contain under 250,000 clones, 82% of them singletons. The specimen sequenced was PBMCs. Receptor source: a man aged 40-49 years in good health and CMV-seropositive.

The V and J genes are TRBV5-1 and TRBJ1-1; 7 bases align to TRBD1. Trimming removed 4 bases from V and 3 bases from J; junction bases left unmatched: 3. Germline V gives CDR1 SGHRS, CDR2 YFSETQ. This CDR3 comprises 13 residues. The CDR3 region is CASSTGTDTEAFF. CDR3 in DNA: TGCGCCAGCAGCACCGGGACAGACACTGAAGCTTTCTTT.

This CDR3 is CASSMGGSVYNEQFF. Here the CDR3 DNA reads TGTGCCAGCAGTATGGGAGGGAGCGTATACAATGAGCAGTTCTTC. The gene calls are TRBV7-6 and TRBJ2-1, with 7 bases matching TRBD2. Per the germline V gene, CDR1 is SGHVS and CDR2 is FNYEAQ. CDR3 length equals 15 residues. V shed 6 bases and J 4 bases; nucleotides not matched to a gene: 9.

The V and J genes are TRBV5-6 and TRBJ2-3; D is possibly TRBD2 (6 bases). V was pared by 1 base and J by 0 bases, with 9 bases between. The CDR3 has 15 amino acids. Germline V CDR1 and CDR2: SGHDT, YYEEEE. The CDR3 reads CASSLLGTSTDTQYF. In DNA form, the CDR3 reads TGTGCCAGCAGCTTGTTGGGGACTAGCACAGATACGCAGTATTTT.

The V gene is TRBV14, the J gene TRBJ2-7; weak D call: TRBD2 (6 bases). Germline CDR1 and CDR2: SGHDN and FVKESK. CDR3 length: 13 amino acids. Trimming took 4 bases from V and 6 from J, leaving 13 bases between them. This chain's CDR3 is CASSRSLGGEQYF. For the CDR3, the DNA is TGTGCCAGCAGCCGTAGTTTGGGAGGCGAGCAGTACTTC.

The rearrangement uses TRBV30 and TRBJ2-1; D is unresolved. The germline V gene encodes CDR1 GTSNPN and CDR2 SVGIG (reference sequence). This CDR3 is built from 13 residues. The V end lost 4 bases, the J end lost 4 bases, and 11 bases lay between the germline ends. The CDR3 reads CAWTGASYNEQFF. CDR3 coding DNA: TGTGCCTGGACGGGTGCCTCGTACAATGAGCAGTTCTTC.

The chain couples TRBV7-8 to TRBJ2-2; 8 nucleotides align to TRBD2. The V and J ends lost 5 bases and 11 bases, in that order; junction bases with no gene match: 13. The CDR3 consists of 15 residues. Germline CDR1 reads SGHVS; CDR2 reads FQNEAQ. The CDR3 reads CASSVLTGGGLELFF. As DNA, the CDR3 is TGTGCCAGCAGCGTACTTACGGGGGGGGGACTCGAGCTGTTTTTT.

The J gene is TRBJ1-5, the V gene TRBV27; TRBD1 might be the D (5 bases). This CDR3 has 14 amino acids. Trimming cost V 3 bases and J 5 bases, with 11 bases left between them. Germline CDR1 MNHEY, CDR2 SMNVEV (reference sequence). CDR3 residues: CASSFSGDYQPQHF. CDR3 DNA: TGTGCCAGCAGTTTTTCGGGGGATTATCAGCCCCAGCATTTT.

This CDR3 is CASSQGQFNYGYTF. The DNA for the CDR3 is TGCGCCAGCAGCCAAGGCCAGTTTAACTATGGCTACACCTTC. The chain has TRBV4-1 and TRBJ1-2; the D is unclear. The CDR3 sequence is 14 residues long. V was trimmed by 1 base and J by 1 base, leaving 7 bases between them. Germline lookup yields CDR1 MGHRA and CDR2 YSYEKL.

The J gene is TRBJ1-1, the V gene TRBV11-2; D possibly corresponds to TRBD1 (6 bases). Trimming pared 5 bases from V and 0 bases from J, leaving 16 bases between. The CDR3 loop spans 16 amino acids. Per the germline V gene, CDR1 is SGHAT and CDR2 is FQNNGV. Written as DNA, the CDR3 is TGTGCCAGCAGCCCCGGGACACTAACTTTGAACACTGAAGCTTTCTTT. Translation gives CASSPGTLTLNTEAFF.

The chain recombines TRBV29-1 with TRBJ2-3; D ambiguous. CDR3 length equals 15 residues. Trimming took off 6 bases at V and 0 bases at J, with 16 bases between the two ends. The germline V gene has CDR1 SQVTM and CDR2 ANQGSEA. DNA of the CDR3: TGCAGCGTGAGACTGATCCAGCAGAGCACAGATACGCAGTATTTT. Amino acids: CSVRLIQQSTDTQYF.